Below are 25 T cell receptor beta chains sequenced from a single sample in a study of control samples from healthy donors and cancer patients. Sequencing used immunoSEQ multiplex PCR; TCRdb keeps in-frame clones, though not all of them. The sample gives approximately 170,000 clones, about 90% of which show up once; 4% to 6% is in the top ten. Input material: blood. These receptor sequences come from a woman in her 30s in good health.

This clone has a handful of counts. The V call is TRBV18, the J call TRBJ2-5; D tentatively fits TRBD1 or TRBD2 (6 bases each). This CDR3 has 15 residues. From germline, CDR1 is KGHSH and CDR2 LQKENI. Trimming shortened V by 3 bases and J by 0 bases, and 11 bases separated the two germline ends. The CDR3 loop is CASSPGGLNQETQYF. As DNA, the CDR3 is TGTGCCAGCTCACCGGGGGGCCTCAACCAAGAGACCCAGTACTTC.

The chain has TRBV27 and TRBJ1-1; 9 bases match TRBD1. Per germline, CDR1 MNHEY and CDR2 SMNVEV (reference sequence). The CDR3 contains 15 residues. V shed 5 bases, J shed 4 bases, and the junction held 8 bases outside the gene matches. Here the CDR3 DNA reads TGTGCCAGCAGTGCCTTCACAGGGGGCCCCACTGAAGCTTTCTTT. It encodes CASSAFTGGPTEAFF.

The rearrangement links TRBV6-6 to TRBJ1-1, with unresolved D. The V gene lost 2 bases and the J gene lost 2 bases, with 6 bases spanning the gap. Germline CDR1 reads MNHNY; CDR2 reads SVGAGI (reference sequence). The CDR3 runs 13 residues. The CDR3 DNA reads TGTGCCAGCAGTTACCTCCAAAACACTGAAGCTTTCTTT. The encoded protein is CASSYLQNTEAFF.

The chain links TRBV12-3 or TRBV12-4 to TRBJ2-7; tentatively, D is TRBD1 (6 bases). The CDR3 totals 12 residues. Trimming removed 3 bases from V and 11 bases from J, with 14 bases in between. The CDR3 bases are TGTGCCAGCAGTTTTCCAGGGGCCCCAAAGTACTTC. Amino acid sequence: CASSFPGAPKYF.

This rearrangement joins TRBV7-9 to TRBJ2-1; no clear D gene. Per the germline V gene, CDR1 is SEHNR and CDR2 is FQNEAQ (reference sequence). The CDR3 has 11 amino acids. V lost 4 bases, J lost 8 bases, and 6 bases lay in between. This CDR3 reads CASSWADEQFF. The CDR3 DNA is TGTGCCAGCAGCTGGGCTGATGAGCAGTTCTTC. The whole variable domain, filled in from reference TRBV7-9 and TRBJ2-1, reads DTGVSQNPRHKITKRGQNVTFRCDPISEHNRLYWYRQTLGQGPEFLTYFQNEAQLEKSRLLSDRFSAERPKGSFSTLEIQRTEQGDSAMYLCASSWADEQFFGPGTRLTVL.

The chain recombines TRBV15 with TRBJ2-1; possibly TRBD2 for D (6 bases). In germline, CDR1 is LNHNV, CDR2 YYDKDF (reference sequence). The CDR3 is 15 residues long. Between the trimmed V and J ends, which lost 5 bases and 7 bases, there was a span of 18 bases. The CDR3 here is CATSRGTGLQNEQFF. Here the CDR3 DNA reads TGTGCCACCAGCCGAGGGACGGGACTCCAGAATGAGCAGTTCTTC.

This chain uses TRBV5-1 with TRBJ2-3, with a tentative D call TRBD2 (5 bases). Germline CDR1 SGHRS, CDR2 YFSETQ. CDR3 length: 15 amino acids. V was cut by 5 bases and J by 1 base, with 14 bases left in between. CDR3 sequence: CASRIGSVGTDTQYF. DNA for the CDR3: TGCGCCAGCAGAATTGGGAGTGTGGGCACAGATACGCAGTATTTT.

J is TRBJ2-1 and V is TRBV24-1; D is perhaps TRBD1 (6 bases). The germline V gene has CDR1 KGHDR and CDR2 SFDVKD. The germline V and J ends were trimmed by 7 bases and 10 bases, with 16 bases remaining between them. The CDR3 contains 13 residues. The CDR3 loop reads CATRATGSGEQFF. CDR3 DNA sequence: TGTGCCACCAGAGCCACAGGGTCAGGGGAGCAGTTCTTC.

The rearrangement uses TRBV11-3 and TRBJ2-5; D unclear. CDR3 size: 13 residues. Deletions cut 1 base from V and 3 bases from J, with 6 bases between. In germline, CDR1 is SGHNT, CDR2 YENEEA. CDR3 region: CASSLVGEETQYF. CDR3 DNA sequence: TGTGCCAGCAGCTTAGTGGGTGAAGAGACCCAGTACTTC.

V is TRBV21-1 and J is TRBJ2-7. TRBV21-1 is a pseudogene locus. The CDR3 consists of 13 residues. CDR3 coding DNA: TGTGCCAGCAGCAGGGTTTTATACTACGAGCAGTACTTC. Translated: CASSRVLYYEQYF.

The chain joins TRBV19 to TRBJ2-1, with 8 bases identical to TRBD2. The CDR3 totals 14 residues. The trim removed 4 bases at V and 6 bases at J, leaving 5 bases unmatched. The germline gives CDR1 LNHDA, CDR2 SQIVND (reference sequence). DNA for the CDR3: TGTGCCAGTAGTAGGGGGACTAGTGGCAATGAGCAGTTCTTC. As protein: CASSRGTSGNEQFF.

V is TRBV5-6 and J is TRBJ2-5, with D possibly TRBD2 on 7 matching bases. This CDR3 is built from 16 residues. Per the germline V gene, CDR1 is SGHDT and CDR2 is YYEEEE. The ends were cut back, 0 bases at V and 5 bases at J, with 17 bases in the middle. CDR3 coding DNA: TGTGCCAGCAGCTTGGAAGGGGGAGGGGTTCAGGAGACCCAGTACTTC. It specifies CASSLEGGGVQETQYF.

Here the CDR3 reads CASSEPGGLVDTQYF. The CDR3 DNA follows: TGTGCCAGCAGTGAGCCGGGAGGGCTGGTAGATACGCAGTATTTT. This chain connects TRBV6-1 to TRBJ2-3, with 8 bases that match TRBD2. The germline CDR1 and CDR2 sequences are MNHNS and SASEGT. V shed 3 bases, J shed 5 bases, and the junction held 7 bases outside the gene matches. The CDR3 runs to 15 residues.

V and J are TRBV6-6 and TRBJ1-1, with D hard to call. The germline CDR1 and CDR2 sequences are MNHNY and SVGAGI (reference sequence). This CDR3 comprises 19 residues. Trimming took off 5 bases at V and 5 bases at J, with 30 bases between the two ends. CDR3 loop: CASSRPTSGFPSGLTEAFF. The CDR3 DNA reads TGTGCCAGCAGTCGACCTACCTCCGGGTTTCCAAGTGGGCTGACTGAAGCTTTCTTT.

The rearrangement uses TRBV12-3 or TRBV12-4 and TRBJ1-2, with D uncertain. The CDR3 runs 10 residues. Trimming shortened V by 6 bases and J by 12 bases, and 11 bases separated the two germline ends. The chain's CDR3 is CASSPTYDTF. As DNA, the CDR3 is TGTGCCAGCAGCCCCACCTATGACACCTTC.

The rearrangement joins TRBV5-6 to TRBJ2-5, with TRBD1 as a possible D gene (6 bases). Trimming took off 3 bases at V and 4 bases at J, with 19 bases between the two ends. The length of the CDR3 is 16 residues. Per germline, CDR1 SGHDT and CDR2 YYEEEE. The CDR3 protein is CASSSLLTGRGETQYF. CDR3 in DNA: TGTGCCAGCAGCTCCCTACTCACAGGGAGAGGAGAGACCCAGTACTTC.

This clone turned up a few times. The gene calls are TRBV9 and TRBJ2-2; D call uncertain. The CDR3 is 15 amino acids. The V and J ends lost 0 bases and 2 bases respectively, with 8 bases between them. Germline values: CDR1 SGDLS, CDR2 YYNGEE. The CDR3 region has the DNA TGTGCCAGCAGCGTAGGAGCCGGAAACACCGGGGAGCTGTTTTTT. This sequence encodes CASSVGAGNTGELFF.

This clone showed up just a few times. The chain is built from TRBV7-6 and TRBJ1-2; D gene ambiguous. Trimming cost V 1 base and J 2 bases, with 17 bases left between them. Germline CDR1 is SGHVS and CDR2 is FNYEAQ. This CDR3 is 17 amino acids long. The CDR3 nucleotides are TGTGCCAGCAGCTTAGGGGCCGGAAACAGCCCGAACTATGGCTACACCTTC. The encoded protein is CASSLGAGNSPNYGYTF.

This rearrangement joins TRBV6-5 to TRBJ2-7; D is unresolved. This CDR3 has 15 residues. Trimming pared 7 bases from V and 7 bases from J, leaving 23 bases between. CDR1 and CDR2 (germline): MNHEY, SVGAGI. CDR3 protein: CASNPPGPLLGEQYF. In DNA form, the CDR3 reads TGTGCCAGCAACCCACCGGGCCCCCTCTTAGGTGAGCAGTACTTC.

V is TRBV10-3 and J is TRBJ1-2; D is uncertain. The V gene's germline CDR1 is ENHRY and CDR2 SYGVKD. The CDR3 is made up of 13 amino acids. V was trimmed by 2 bases and J by 4 bases, leaving 8 bases between them. The CDR3 loop is CAISEGISYGYTF. CDR3 coding DNA: TGTGCCATCAGTGAGGGAATTTCCTATGGCTACACCTTC.

V and J are TRBV25-1 and TRBJ2-7; 8 nucleotides match TRBD1. The V gene end was trimmed by 8 bases and the J gene end by 4 bases; junction bases not matched to a gene: 4. This CDR3 region has 12 residues. The germline CDR1 and CDR2 sequences are MGHDK and SYGVNS. This chain's CDR3 is CASRGQEYEQYF. As DNA, the CDR3 is TGTGCCAGCCGGGGACAGGAATACGAGCAGTACTTC.

J is TRBJ1-1 and V is TRBV4-1; TRBD1 matches at 7 bases. Germline V gives CDR1 MGHRA, CDR2 YSYEKL. Unmatched junction bases numbered 7, after V lost 2 bases and J lost 4 bases. The CDR3 is 15 amino acids. In nucleotides, the CDR3 is TGCGCCAGCAGCCAAAAGGGACAGAAGGGCACTGAAGCTTTCTTT. This translates into CASSQKGQKGTEAFF.

V and J are TRBV4-1 and TRBJ2-1; the D is unclear. The V gene lost 4 bases and the J gene lost 7 bases, with 8 bases spanning the gap. The CDR3 covers 12 residues. Germline assignment: CDR1 MGHRA and CDR2 YSYEKL. The CDR3 DNA sequence: TGCGCCAGCAGCCCCTTTGGGAATGAGCAGTTCTTC. Translated: CASSPFGNEQFF.

The J gene is TRBJ1-1, the V gene TRBV11-2; 9 bases line up with TRBD1. After removal of 5 bases from V and 3 bases from J, the junction contained 4 bases not matched to a gene. The CDR3 extends over 14 amino acids. CDR1 is SGHAT and CDR2 is FQNNGV in the germline V gene. The CDR3, as DNA: TGTGCCAGCAGCCTTTGGACAGGGGACACTGAAGCTTTCTTT. Its translation: CASSLWTGDTEAFF.

CDR3 nucleotides: TGTGCCAGCAGCAACGGTTGGCTTGAGCAGTTCTTC. It is translated as CASSNGWLEQFF. The V gene is TRBV7-9, the J gene TRBJ2-1; D is unclear. Germline assignment: CDR1 SEHNR and CDR2 FQNEAQ (reference sequence). V was trimmed by 5 bases and J by 9 bases, leaving 11 bases between them. The CDR3 spans 12 residues.